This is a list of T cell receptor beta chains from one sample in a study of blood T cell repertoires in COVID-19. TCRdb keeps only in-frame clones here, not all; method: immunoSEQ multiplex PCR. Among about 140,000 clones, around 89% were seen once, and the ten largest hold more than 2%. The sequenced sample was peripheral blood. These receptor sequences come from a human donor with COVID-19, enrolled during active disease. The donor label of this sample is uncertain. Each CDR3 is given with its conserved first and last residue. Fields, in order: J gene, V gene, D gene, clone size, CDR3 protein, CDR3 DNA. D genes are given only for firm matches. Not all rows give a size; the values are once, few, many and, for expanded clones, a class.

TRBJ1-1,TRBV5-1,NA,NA,CASSLAGVELNTEAFF,TGCGCCAGCAGCTTGGCAGGGGTCGAATTGAACACTGAAGCTTTCTTT
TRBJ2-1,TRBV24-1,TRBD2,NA,CVTGTSIPNEQFF,TGTGTGACCGGGACTAGCATCCCGAATGAGCAGTTCTTC
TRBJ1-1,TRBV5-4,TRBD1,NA,CASSFDRGATEAFF,TGTGCCAGCAGCTTCGACAGGGGGGCCACTGAAGCTTTCTTT
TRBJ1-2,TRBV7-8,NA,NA,CASSLVAGDGYTF,TGTGCCAGCAGCTTAGTAGCAGGGGATGGCTACACCTTC
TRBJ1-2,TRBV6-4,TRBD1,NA,CASSERQGLGGYTF,TGTGCCAGCAGTGAGAGACAGGGGTTAGGCGGCTACACCTTC
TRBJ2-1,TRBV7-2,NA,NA,CASSLRQGTYNEQFF,TGTGCCAGCAGCTTACGGCAGGGGACCTACAATGAGCAGTTCTTC
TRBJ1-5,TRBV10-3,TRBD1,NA,CAISEVGTELSNQPQHF,TGTGCCATCAGTGAAGTCGGGACAGAGTTAAGCAATCAGCCCCAGCATTTT
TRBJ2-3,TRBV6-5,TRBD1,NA,CASRSGTGYADTQYF,TGTGCCAGCAGATCCGGGACAGGGTATGCAGATACGCAGTATTTT
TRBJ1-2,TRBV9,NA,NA,CAGLLPSYGYTF,TGTGCCGGACTCCTCCCGAGTTATGGCTACACCTTC
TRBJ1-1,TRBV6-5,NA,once,CASTPGDITEAFF,TGTGCCAGCACTCCAGGGGATATCACTGAAGCTTTCTTT
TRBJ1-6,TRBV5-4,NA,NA,CASSFWTAGDSPLHF,TGTGCCAGCAGCTTCTGGACAGCCGGGGATTCACCCCTCCACTTT
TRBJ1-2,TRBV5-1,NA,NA,CASSNPTGGYGYTF,TGCGCCAGCAGCAATCCTACAGGTGGCTATGGCTACACCTTC
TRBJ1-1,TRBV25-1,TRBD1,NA,CASSEGTGARNTEAFF,TGTGCCAGCAGTGAGGGAACAGGGGCGCGGAACACTGAAGCTTTCTTT
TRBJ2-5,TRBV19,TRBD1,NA,CASSSRGPETQYF,TGTGCCAGTAGTAGCAGGGGGCCCGAGACCCAGTACTTC
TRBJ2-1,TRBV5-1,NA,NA,CASSLGTTSGGEKFF,TGCGCCAGCAGCTTGGGAACGACTAGTGGCGGGGAAAAGTTCTTC
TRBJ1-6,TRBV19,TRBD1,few,CASSPGTGEPLHF,TGTGCCAGTAGCCCCGGGACAGGGGAACCCCTCCACTTT
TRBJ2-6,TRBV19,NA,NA,CASSPWGAGANVLTF,TGTGCCAGTAGTCCGTGGGGGGCTGGGGCCAACGTCCTGACTTTC
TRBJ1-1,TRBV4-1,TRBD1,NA,CASSQEGGGENTEAFF,TGCGCCAGCAGCCAAGAAGGGGGCGGAGAGAACACTGAAGCTTTCTTT
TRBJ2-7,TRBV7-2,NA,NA,CASSLDIYEQYF,TGTGCCAGCAGCTTGGACATTTACGAGCAGTACTTC
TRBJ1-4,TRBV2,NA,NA,CATRRATNEKLFF,TGTGCCACCCGGAGGGCAACTAATGAAAAACTGTTTTTT
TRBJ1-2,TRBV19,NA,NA,CASSIDDVGRAYGYTF,TGTGCCAGTAGTATAGATGACGTGGGGAGGGCCTATGGCTACACCTTC
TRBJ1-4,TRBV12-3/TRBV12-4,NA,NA,CASSPGFEKLFF,TGTGCCAGCAGCCCAGGGTTTGAAAAACTGTTTTTT
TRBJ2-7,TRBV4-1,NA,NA,CASSPTGTPSYEQYF,TGCGCCAGCAGCCCTACCGGGACACCCTCCTACGAGCAGTACTTC
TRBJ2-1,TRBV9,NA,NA,CASSATAAQPYNEQFF,TGTGCCAGCAGCGCGACAGCCGCGCAGCCCTACAATGAGCAGTTCTTC
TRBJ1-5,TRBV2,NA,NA,CASRREGGQPQHF,TGTGCCAGCAGGCGGGAGGGGGGACAGCCCCAGCATTTT
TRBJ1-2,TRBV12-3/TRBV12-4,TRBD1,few,CASTTGTGYGYTF,TGTGCCAGCACTACCGGGACAGGGTATGGCTACACCTTC
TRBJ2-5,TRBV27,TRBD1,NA,CASSLRTGGETQYF,TGTGCCAGCAGTTTACGCACAGGGGGGGAGACCCAGTACTTC
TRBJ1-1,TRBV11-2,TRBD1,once,CASSAVPQGTEAFF,TGTGCCAGCAGCGCAGTACCACAGGGGACTGAAGCTTTCTTT
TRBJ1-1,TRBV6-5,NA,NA,CASSYAGRNTEAFF,TGTGCCAGCAGTTATGCAGGCCGGAACACTGAAGCTTTCTTT
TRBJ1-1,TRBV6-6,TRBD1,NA,CASSNRGGWTEAFF,TGTGCCAGCAGTAACCGAGGGGGCTGGACTGAAGCTTTCTTT
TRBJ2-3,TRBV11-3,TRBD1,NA,CASSPTGQPTDTQYF,TGTGCCAGCAGCCCCACGGGACAGCCGACAGATACGCAGTATTTT
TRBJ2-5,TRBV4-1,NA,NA,CASSQVQVRETQYF,TGCGCCAGCAGCCAGGTACAGGTCAGAGAGACCCAGTACTTC
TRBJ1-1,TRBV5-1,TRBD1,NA,CASSPDRGGGTEAFF,TGCGCCAGCAGCCCGGACAGGGGAGGCGGCACTGAAGCTTTCTTT
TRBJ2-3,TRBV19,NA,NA,CASSKSRVDTQYF,TGTGCCAGTAGTAAATCCAGGGTGGATACGCAGTATTTT
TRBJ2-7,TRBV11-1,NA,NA,CASSYAAHDSSYEQYF,TGTGCCAGCAGCTATGCGGCCCATGACAGCTCCTACGAGCAGTACTTC
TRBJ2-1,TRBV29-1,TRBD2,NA,CSASQTSETYNEQFF,TGCAGCGCCTCACAGACTAGCGAAACCTACAATGAGCAGTTCTTC
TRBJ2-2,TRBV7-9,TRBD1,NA,CASSRGQTIRTGELFF,TGTGCCAGCAGTCGGGGACAGACCATCCGAACCGGGGAGCTGTTTTTT
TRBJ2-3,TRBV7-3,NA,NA,CASSLTGSGDTQYF,TGTGCCAGCAGCTTAACCGGGAGCGGAGATACGCAGTATTTT
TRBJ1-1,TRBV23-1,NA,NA,CASSQSMDGEGGTEAFF,TGCGCCAGCAGTCAATCGATGGACGGGGAGGGTGGCACTGAAGCTTTCTTT
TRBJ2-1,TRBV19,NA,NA,CASSTHSTSYNEQFF,TGTGCCAGTAGTACGCACAGTACCTCCTACAATGAGCAGTTCTTC